Below are 7 T cell receptor beta chains sequenced from a single sample in a study of PD-1 blockade in classical Hodgkin lymphoma. The protocol was immunoSEQ multiplex PCR, while the TCRdb copy is restricted to in-frame clones and leaves out a portion. The repertoire includes 25,000 to 30,000 clones, 78% of them detected once, and around 32% sits in the top ten. Each patient experienced a relapse that followed autologous stem cell transplantation, and brentuximab vedotin exposure varied. Sequencing was performed on peripheral blood mononuclear cells (PBMCs), taken before the second cycle of nivolumab. The source of these receptors is a human donor with classical Hodgkin lymphoma.

The chain recombines TRBV2 with TRBJ2-1; 9 nucleotides match TRBD2. The V gene end was trimmed by 1 base and the J gene end by 8 bases; junction bases not matched to a gene: 9. Germline V lookup: CDR1 SNHLY, CDR2 FYNNEI. CDR3 length: 16 residues. The CDR3 region is CASSEEAGGLVDEQFF. CDR3 coding DNA: TGTGCCAGCAGTGAAGAAGCGGGGGGTCTCGTTGATGAGCAGTTCTTC.

The rearrangement joins TRBV27 to TRBJ2-5; D is undetermined. Trimming took off 5 bases at V and 2 bases at J, with 9 bases between the two ends. The CDR3 has 13 residues. Germline V lookup: CDR1 MNHEY, CDR2 SMNVEV (reference sequence). The CDR3 sequence is CASSRSEQETQYF. CDR3 nucleotide sequence: TGTGCCAGCAGTCGGTCAGAGCAAGAGACCCAGTACTTC.

The V call is TRBV10-3, the J call TRBJ1-2, with D perhaps matching TRBD1 (6 bases). The CDR3 runs to 13 residues. V was cut by 2 bases and J by 7 bases, with 11 bases left in between. Germline V gene data show CDR1 as ENHRY and CDR2 as SYGVKD. CDR3 loop: CAISEGTGFGYTF. The CDR3 region has the DNA TGTGCCATCAGTGAGGGTACAGGGTTTGGCTACACCTTC.

This chain uses TRBV7-8 with TRBJ1-2, with D maybe TRBD1 (6 bases). The germline CDR1 and CDR2 sequences are SGHVS and FQNEAQ. The V end lost 0 bases, the J end lost 3 bases, and 8 bases lay between the germline ends. This CDR3 comprises 14 residues. This CDR3 reads CASSLAQGYYGYTF. The CDR3 nucleotides are TGTGCCAGCAGCTTAGCGCAGGGGTACTATGGCTACACCTTC.

The CDR3 DNA sequence: TGTGCCATCAGGATGACAGGGGAGGGAAACACCATATATTTT. Protein sequence: CAIRMTGEGNTIYF. This sequence joins TRBV10-3 and TRBJ1-3, with 8 bases that match TRBD1. With V trimmed by 6 bases and J by 4 bases, 5 bases remained unmatched. This CDR3 comprises 14 residues. Germline-derived CDR1 and CDR2 are ENHRY and SYGVKD.

The chain employs TRBV27 and TRBJ2-7; D may be TRBD1 (5 bases). V lost 7 bases to trimming and J lost 3 bases, with 19 bases between them. This CDR3 is 15 amino acids long. CDR1 is MNHEY and CDR2 is SMNVEV in the germline V gene (reference sequence). The chain's CDR3 is CASNDVQGPLYEQYF. Written as DNA, the CDR3 is TGTGCCAGCAACGATGTGCAGGGCCCCCTCTACGAGCAGTACTTC.

The chain employs TRBV30 and TRBJ2-3, with D possibly TRBD1 on 7 matching bases. The CDR3 is 15 amino acids. Deletions cut 0 bases from V and 3 bases from J, with 13 bases between. Germline loops: CDR1 GTSNPN, CDR2 SVGIG (reference sequence). CDR3 sequence (DNA): TGTGCCTGGAGTGTATACTCAGGGGGGACAGATACGCAGTATTTT. This codes for CAWSVYSGGTDTQYF.